Described below is a single TCR beta chain sequence and its context. The antigen remains unidentified. The data originate from a study of T cell responses to AZD1222 COVID-19 vaccine. Overall study results and limits: Donors were largely white British and mainly female; clonal diversity was possibly underestimated. The study found vaccine-associated CD4 TCRs spanning spike, dominant at 160-218 and 743-854.

Trimming shortened V by 7 bases and J by 8 bases, and 14 bases separated the two germline ends. In germline, CDR1 is MNHEY, CDR2 SMNVEV (reference sequence). The CDR3 length is 12 residues. The repertoire was sequenced with immunoSEQ multiplex PCR; TCRdb's copy has only in-frame clones and lacks some. The sample contains some 60,000 clones, around three quarters of which appear only once. The specimen was peripheral blood, collected 28 days after the second AZD1222 dose. This sequence joins TRBV27 and TRBJ1-2; D gene uncertain. This TCR derives from an adult who received the AZD1222 COVID-19 vaccine. The CDR3 reads CASTSGGSGYTF. The CDR3 DNA sequence: TGTGCCAGCACCTCGGGAGGGTCGGGCTACACCTTC.